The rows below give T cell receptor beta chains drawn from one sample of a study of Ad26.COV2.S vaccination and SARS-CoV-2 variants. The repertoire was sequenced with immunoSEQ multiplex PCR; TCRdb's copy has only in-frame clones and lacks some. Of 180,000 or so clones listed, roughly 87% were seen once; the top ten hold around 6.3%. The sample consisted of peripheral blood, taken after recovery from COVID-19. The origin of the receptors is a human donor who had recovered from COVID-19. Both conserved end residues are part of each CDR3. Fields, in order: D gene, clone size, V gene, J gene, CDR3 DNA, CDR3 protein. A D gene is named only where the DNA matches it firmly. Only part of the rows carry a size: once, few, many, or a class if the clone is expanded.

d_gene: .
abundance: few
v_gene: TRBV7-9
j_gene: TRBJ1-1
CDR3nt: TGTGCCAGCAGCTTCCGACAGATAACCTTTGAAGCTTTCTTT
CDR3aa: CASSFRQITFEAFF

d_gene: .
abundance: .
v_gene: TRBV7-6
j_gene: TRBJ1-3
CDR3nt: TGTGCCAGCAGCTTAGGTAGGGACAACGGAAACACCATATATTTT
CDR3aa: CASSLGRDNGNTIYF

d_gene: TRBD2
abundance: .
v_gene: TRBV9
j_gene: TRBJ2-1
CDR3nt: TGTGCCAGCAGCGTAGAAGGCGGGAGATACAATGAGCAGTTCTTC
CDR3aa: CASSVEGGRYNEQFF

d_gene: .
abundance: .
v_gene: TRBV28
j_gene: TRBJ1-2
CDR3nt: TGTGCCAGCAGTTTAGCAGGGTTCTATGGCTACACCTTC
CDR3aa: CASSLAGFYGYTF

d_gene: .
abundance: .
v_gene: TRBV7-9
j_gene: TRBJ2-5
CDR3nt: TGTGCCAGCAGCCGGAGAGAGACCCAGTACTTC
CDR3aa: CASSRRETQYF

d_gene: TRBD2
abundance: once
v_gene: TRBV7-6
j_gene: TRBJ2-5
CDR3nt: TGTGCCAGCAGCAGACTACTAGCGGGAAAGGGGCTCCAAGAGACCCAGTACTTC
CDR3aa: CASSRLLAGKGLQETQYF

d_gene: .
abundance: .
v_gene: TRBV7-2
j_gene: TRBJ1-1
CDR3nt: TGTGCCAGCAGCTTACCCACGAACACTGAAGCTTTCTTT
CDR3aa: CASSLPTNTEAFF

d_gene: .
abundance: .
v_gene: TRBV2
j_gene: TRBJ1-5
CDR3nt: TGTGCCAGCAGAGAGGATAGCAATCAGCCCCAGCATTTT
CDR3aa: CASREDSNQPQHF

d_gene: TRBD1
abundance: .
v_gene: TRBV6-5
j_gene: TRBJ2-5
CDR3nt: TGTGCCAGCAGATACTCAGGGGGCGAGACCCAGTACTTC
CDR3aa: CASRYSGGETQYF

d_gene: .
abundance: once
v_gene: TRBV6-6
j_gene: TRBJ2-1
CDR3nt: TGTGCCAGCAGCCCCGGGACAATCTACAATGAGCAGTTCTTC
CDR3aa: CASSPGTIYNEQFF

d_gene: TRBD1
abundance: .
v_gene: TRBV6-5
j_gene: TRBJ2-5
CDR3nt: TGTGCCAGCAGTTACGAGGACAGGGGCCAAGAGACCCAGTACTTC
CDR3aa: CASSYEDRGQETQYF